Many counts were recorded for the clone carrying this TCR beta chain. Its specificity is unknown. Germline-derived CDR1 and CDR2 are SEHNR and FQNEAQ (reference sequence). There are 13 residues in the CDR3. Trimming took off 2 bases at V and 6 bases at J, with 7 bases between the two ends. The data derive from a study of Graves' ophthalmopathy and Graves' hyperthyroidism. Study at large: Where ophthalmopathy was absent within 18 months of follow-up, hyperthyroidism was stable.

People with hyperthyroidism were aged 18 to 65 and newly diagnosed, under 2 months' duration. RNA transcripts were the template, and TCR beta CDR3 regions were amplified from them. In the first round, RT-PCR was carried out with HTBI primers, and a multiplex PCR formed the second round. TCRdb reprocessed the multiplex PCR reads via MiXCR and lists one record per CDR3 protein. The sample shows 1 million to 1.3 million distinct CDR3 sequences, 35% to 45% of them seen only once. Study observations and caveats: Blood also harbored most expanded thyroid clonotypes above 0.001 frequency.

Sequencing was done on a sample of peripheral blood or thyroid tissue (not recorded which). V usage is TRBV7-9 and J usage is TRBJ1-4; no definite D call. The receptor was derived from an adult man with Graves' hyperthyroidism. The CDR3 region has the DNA TGTGCCAGCAGCTTAAGCCTCTATGAAAAACTGTTTTTT. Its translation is CASSLSLYEKLFF.